A selection of T cell receptor beta chains follows, all from one sample in a study of control samples from healthy donors and cancer patients. Profiling relied on immunoSEQ multiplex PCR, and the TCRdb table lists in-frame clones only, not all of them. The sample holds 85,000 to 100,000 clones; about four fifths are singletons and the top ten take more than 1.5%. The sample comprised blood. The receptors derive from a man between 60 and 70 years old in good health. Both conserved end residues are part of each CDR3. The D gene is left open where the match is weak. The size of a clone is reported for some rows only, either as once, few or many, or as a class for expanded clones.

v_gene: TRBV3-1/TRBV3-2; j_gene: TRBJ2-7; d_gene: TRBD2; abundance: .; CDR3aa: CASSQGTSGRSEQYF; CDR3nt: TGTGCCAGCAGCCAAGGGACTAGCGGGAGATCCGAGCAGTACTTC
v_gene: TRBV3-1/TRBV3-2; j_gene: TRBJ2-3; d_gene: TRBD1; abundance: .; CDR3aa: CASSLRTGSTDTQYF; CDR3nt: TGTGCCAGCAGCCTCCGGACAGGGAGCACAGATACGCAGTATTTT
v_gene: TRBV12-3/TRBV12-4; j_gene: TRBJ1-2; d_gene: .; abundance: once; CDR3aa: CASSWTRGYGYTF; CDR3nt: TGTGCCAGCAGTTGGACCCGGGGCTATGGCTACACCTTC
v_gene: TRBV28; j_gene: TRBJ1-4; d_gene: .; abundance: .; CDR3aa: CASKSGTTNEKLFF; CDR3nt: TGTGCCAGTAAATCAGGGACAACTAATGAAAAACTGTTTTTT
v_gene: TRBV19; j_gene: TRBJ2-5; d_gene: .; abundance: once; CDR3aa: CASSIARDSGETQYF; CDR3nt: TGTGCCAGTAGTATAGCGCGGGATTCGGGAGAGACCCAGTACTTC
v_gene: TRBV3-1/TRBV3-2; j_gene: TRBJ1-2; d_gene: .; abundance: few; CDR3aa: CASSQSVQYGYTF; CDR3nt: TGTGCCAGCAGCCAAAGCGTACAGTATGGCTACACCTTC
v_gene: TRBV7-9; j_gene: TRBJ1-1; d_gene: TRBD1; abundance: .; CDR3aa: CASSRTGENTEAFF; CDR3nt: TGTGCCAGCAGCAGGACAGGAGAAAACACTGAAGCTTTCTTT
v_gene: TRBV10-3; j_gene: TRBJ2-2; d_gene: .; abundance: few; CDR3aa: CAIRTANTGELFF; CDR3nt: TGTGCCATCAGGACAGCGAACACCGGGGAGCTGTTTTTT
v_gene: TRBV7-2; j_gene: TRBJ2-7; d_gene: .; abundance: .; CDR3aa: CASSLGLGGSYEQYF; CDR3nt: TGTGCCAGCAGCTTAGGACTTGGAGGTTCGTACGAGCAGTACTTC
v_gene: TRBV10-2; j_gene: TRBJ1-5; d_gene: .; abundance: .; CDR3aa: CASRGTGFSDGNQPQHF; CDR3nt: TGCGCCAGCAGGGGTACAGGGTTCAGTGATGGCAATCAGCCCCAGCATTTT
v_gene: TRBV12-3/TRBV12-4; j_gene: TRBJ2-3; d_gene: .; abundance: .; CDR3aa: CASSPSSTDTQYF; CDR3nt: TGTGCCAGCAGTCCTTCGAGCACAGATACGCAGTATTTT
v_gene: TRBV6-6; j_gene: TRBJ1-2; d_gene: .; abundance: .; CDR3aa: CASSYRDGAQGGYTF; CDR3nt: TGTGCCAGCAGTTACCGGGACGGGGCCCAGGGTGGCTACACCTTC
v_gene: TRBV7-9; j_gene: TRBJ1-1; d_gene: .; abundance: .; CDR3aa: CASTDDSLTEAFF; CDR3nt: TGTGCCAGCACCGACGACAGTTTAACTGAAGCTTTCTTT
v_gene: TRBV3-1/TRBV3-2; j_gene: TRBJ1-4; d_gene: .; abundance: once; CDR3aa: CASSKQGIGEKLFF; CDR3nt: TGTGCCAGCAGTAAACAGGGAATCGGGGAAAAACTGTTTTTT
v_gene: TRBV5-4; j_gene: TRBJ2-3; d_gene: TRBD1; abundance: .; CDR3aa: CASSWDRESTDTQYF; CDR3nt: TGTGCCAGCAGCTGGGACAGAGAGAGCACAGATACGCAGTATTTT
v_gene: TRBV5-1; j_gene: TRBJ1-4; d_gene: TRBD1; abundance: once; CDR3aa: CASSSGTGNEKLFF; CDR3nt: TGCGCCAGCAGCTCAGGGACAGGGAATGAAAAACTGTTTTTT
v_gene: TRBV3-1/TRBV3-2; j_gene: TRBJ1-1; d_gene: .; abundance: .; CDR3aa: CASRMATGRGGTEAFF; CDR3nt: TGTGCCAGCAGGATGGCAACAGGGCGCGGTGGCACTGAAGCTTTCTTT
v_gene: TRBV28; j_gene: TRBJ2-4; d_gene: .; abundance: .; CDR3aa: CASSIWRVLAKNIQYF; CDR3nt: TGTGCCAGCAGTATTTGGAGAGTCCTAGCCAAAAACATTCAGTACTTC
v_gene: TRBV4-1; j_gene: TRBJ2-5; d_gene: TRBD1; abundance: .; CDR3aa: CASSQTDRAGQETQYF; CDR3nt: TGCGCCAGCAGCCAGACCGACAGGGCTGGTCAAGAGACCCAGTACTTC
v_gene: TRBV11-2; j_gene: TRBJ2-2; d_gene: TRBD2; abundance: .; CDR3aa: CASSPAWGGTGELFF; CDR3nt: TGTGCCAGCAGCCCGGCGTGGGGAGGGACCGGGGAGCTGTTTTTT
v_gene: TRBV3-1/TRBV3-2; j_gene: TRBJ2-5; d_gene: .; abundance: .; CDR3aa: CASSQEAGSQETQYF; CDR3nt: TGTGCCAGCAGCCAAGAGGCAGGGTCCCAAGAGACCCAGTACTTC
v_gene: TRBV29-1; j_gene: TRBJ1-1; d_gene: .; abundance: .; CDR3aa: CSVATQALGTEAFF; CDR3nt: TGCAGCGTCGCCACACAGGCCTTGGGCACTGAAGCTTTCTTT
v_gene: TRBV28; j_gene: TRBJ1-5; d_gene: .; abundance: .; CDR3aa: CASSLGEAGAQPQHF; CDR3nt: TGTGCCAGCAGTTTAGGCGAGGCGGGAGCCCAGCCCCAGCATTTT
v_gene: TRBV5-1; j_gene: TRBJ2-2; d_gene: TRBD2; abundance: .; CDR3aa: CASNLAGANTGELFF; CDR3nt: TGCGCCAGCAACTTAGCGGGGGCGAACACCGGGGAGCTGTTTTTT
v_gene: TRBV6-5; j_gene: TRBJ2-7; d_gene: .; abundance: .; CDR3aa: CASSWASEAYEQYF; CDR3nt: TGTGCCAGCAGTTGGGCTAGCGAAGCCTACGAGCAGTACTTC
v_gene: TRBV5-1; j_gene: TRBJ1-4; d_gene: TRBD1; abundance: once; CDR3aa: CASSPGQGGHGKFF; CDR3nt: TGCGCCAGCAGCCCAGGACAGGGAGGCCACGGGAAGTTTTTT
v_gene: TRBV10-2; j_gene: TRBJ2-7; d_gene: TRBD2; abundance: .; CDR3aa: CASLSTSGPYEQYF; CDR3nt: TGCGCCAGCCTCTCCACTAGCGGGCCCTACGAGCAGTACTTC
v_gene: TRBV19; j_gene: TRBJ2-3; d_gene: .; abundance: .; CDR3aa: CASRIRGTDTQYF; CDR3nt: TGTGCCAGTAGGATACGGGGCACAGATACGCAGTATTTT
v_gene: TRBV5-1; j_gene: TRBJ1-2; d_gene: TRBD1; abundance: .; CDR3aa: CASSSGPQGASTYGYTF; CDR3nt: TGCGCCAGCAGCTCCGGTCCACAGGGGGCTTCGACCTATGGCTACACCTTC
v_gene: TRBV3-1/TRBV3-2; j_gene: TRBJ1-1; d_gene: .; abundance: few; CDR3aa: CASSHLGELQNTEAFF; CDR3nt: TGTGCCAGCAGCCACCTAGGGGAGCTACAGAACACTGAAGCTTTCTTT
v_gene: TRBV4-1; j_gene: TRBJ2-7; d_gene: .; abundance: .; CDR3aa: CASSPRDPSYEQYF; CDR3nt: TGCGCCAGCAGCCCCCGGGACCCATCCTACGAGCAGTACTTC
v_gene: TRBV5-1; j_gene: TRBJ2-3; d_gene: .; abundance: .; CDR3aa: CASSLGMADTQYF; CDR3nt: TGCGCCAGCAGCTTGGGGATGGCAGATACGCAGTATTTT
v_gene: TRBV7-2; j_gene: TRBJ2-5; d_gene: .; abundance: .; CDR3aa: CASSLVSQGQQETQYF; CDR3nt: TGTGCCAGCAGCTTAGTCTCCCAAGGACAGCAAGAGACCCAGTACTTC
v_gene: TRBV30; j_gene: TRBJ2-5; d_gene: TRBD1; abundance: .; CDR3aa: CAWSGGQRTQYF; CDR3nt: TGTGCCTGGAGTGGGGGACAGCGGACCCAGTACTTC
v_gene: TRBV6-1; j_gene: TRBJ2-7; d_gene: .; abundance: .; CDR3aa: CASSEAPDPYEQYF; CDR3nt: TGTGCCAGCAGTGAAGCGCCAGATCCCTACGAGCAGTACTTC
v_gene: TRBV28; j_gene: TRBJ2-1; d_gene: TRBD1; abundance: .; CDR3aa: CASSLKGQGYNEQFF; CDR3nt: TGTGCCAGCAGTTTAAAGGGACAGGGATACAATGAGCAGTTCTTC
v_gene: TRBV7-6; j_gene: TRBJ1-1; d_gene: TRBD1; abundance: .; CDR3aa: CASSLVLGQGKVDTEAFF; CDR3nt: TGTGCCAGCAGCTTAGTGTTGGGACAGGGTAAAGTGGACACTGAAGCTTTCTTT
v_gene: TRBV18; j_gene: TRBJ2-1; d_gene: TRBD2; abundance: .; CDR3aa: CASSPSGGPSYNEQFF; CDR3nt: TGTGCCAGCTCACCCAGCGGGGGCCCATCCTACAATGAGCAGTTCTTC
v_gene: TRBV7-9; j_gene: TRBJ1-2; d_gene: TRBD1; abundance: .; CDR3aa: CASSSGTGFYGYTF; CDR3nt: TGTGCCAGCAGCTCCGGGACAGGGTTCTATGGCTACACCTTC
v_gene: TRBV5-4; j_gene: TRBJ1-6; d_gene: .; abundance: .; CDR3aa: CASSLGVDGSPLHF; CDR3nt: TGTGCCAGCAGCCTCGGGGTGGATGGCTCACCCCTCCACTTT
v_gene: TRBV5-5; j_gene: TRBJ1-3; d_gene: .; abundance: .; CDR3aa: CASSSGTSGNTIYF; CDR3nt: TGTGCCAGCAGCTCAGGGACTTCTGGAAACACCATATATTTT
v_gene: TRBV9; j_gene: TRBJ2-1; d_gene: .; abundance: .; CDR3aa: CASSGTSASYNEQFF; CDR3nt: TGTGCCAGCAGCGGTACTAGTGCTTCCTACAATGAGCAGTTCTTC
v_gene: TRBV5-1; j_gene: TRBJ2-6; d_gene: TRBD2; abundance: .; CDR3aa: CASSLISPGTSVSGANVLTF; CDR3nt: TGCGCCAGCAGCTTGATCTCCCCCGGGACTAGCGTCTCTGGGGCCAACGTCCTGACTTTC
v_gene: TRBV5-6; j_gene: TRBJ2-3; d_gene: .; abundance: .; CDR3aa: CASSLLVINTDTQYF; CDR3nt: TGTGCCAGCAGCTTGTTGGTGATAAACACAGATACGCAGTATTTT
v_gene: TRBV19; j_gene: TRBJ1-5; d_gene: TRBD1; abundance: .; CDR3aa: CATTARDRGNQPQHF; CDR3nt: TGTGCCACCACAGCTCGGGACAGGGGTAATCAGCCCCAGCATTTT
v_gene: TRBV7-9; j_gene: TRBJ2-3; d_gene: .; abundance: .; CDR3aa: CASSLTISTDTQYF; CDR3nt: TGTGCCAGCAGCTTAACTATTAGCACAGATACGCAGTATTTT
v_gene: TRBV3-1/TRBV3-2; j_gene: TRBJ2-5; d_gene: TRBD2; abundance: .; CDR3aa: CASSQGSGRVQETQYF; CDR3nt: TGTGCCAGCAGCCAAGGTAGCGGGAGGGTCCAAGAGACCCAGTACTTC
v_gene: TRBV14; j_gene: TRBJ2-1; d_gene: .; abundance: few; CDR3aa: CASSQGSGDFGNEQFF; CDR3nt: TGTGCCAGCAGCCAAGGTTCCGGGGACTTCGGTAATGAGCAGTTCTTC
v_gene: TRBV3-1/TRBV3-2; j_gene: TRBJ1-1; d_gene: .; abundance: few; CDR3aa: CASSQASRDAFF; CDR3nt: TGTGCCAGCAGCCAAGCCTCCCGGGACGCTTTCTTT
v_gene: TRBV6-5; j_gene: TRBJ2-5; d_gene: TRBD1; abundance: .; CDR3aa: CASYGQGETQYF; CDR3nt: TGTGCCAGCTACGGACAGGGAGAGACCCAGTACTTC
v_gene: TRBV5-1; j_gene: TRBJ2-5; d_gene: TRBD1; abundance: .; CDR3aa: CASSFSLSGTAQETQYF; CDR3nt: TGCGCCAGCAGCTTCAGTCTTTCAGGGACAGCCCAAGAGACCCAGTACTTC
v_gene: TRBV6-1; j_gene: TRBJ2-3; d_gene: TRBD1; abundance: .; CDR3aa: CASSERGGTGVTDTQYF; CDR3nt: TGTGCCAGCAGTGAACGGGGAGGGACAGGGGTCACAGATACGCAGTATTTT
v_gene: TRBV24-1; j_gene: TRBJ2-1; d_gene: TRBD2; abundance: .; CDR3aa: CATSLAGVYNEQFF; CDR3nt: TGTGCCACATCACTAGCGGGAGTATACAATGAGCAGTTCTTC
v_gene: TRBV6-5; j_gene: TRBJ1-5; d_gene: .; abundance: .; CDR3aa: CASILGGWRGSGQHF; CDR3nt: .
v_gene: TRBV6-1; j_gene: TRBJ2-1; d_gene: .; abundance: .; CDR3aa: CASSEGLGGNEQFF; CDR3nt: TGTGCCAGCAGTGAAGGGCTAGGGGGCAATGAGCAGTTCTTC
v_gene: TRBV12-5; j_gene: TRBJ2-2; d_gene: TRBD2; abundance: .; CDR3aa: CASGLGLAGAPGELFF; CDR3nt: TGTGCTAGTGGTTTGGGACTAGCGGGAGCCCCCGGGGAGCTGTTTTTT
v_gene: TRBV5-5; j_gene: TRBJ2-1; d_gene: TRBD1; abundance: .; CDR3aa: CASSLLTGASYNEQFF; CDR3nt: TGTGCCAGCAGCTTGTTAACAGGGGCCTCCTACAATGAGCAGTTCTTC